What follows is one TCR beta chain and its context. It has no known antigen specificity. The missing conserved phenylalanine or tryptophan at the end of this CDR3 makes a read error likely. The library was generated by PCR. TCRdb shows the sequencer as Illumina HiSeq 4000. Bulk TCR libraries were made following a previously described method, with the TCR primers given in Table S5. Purification of total RNA was performed with the Qiagen AllPrep DNA/RNA kit. Before any analysis, reads coming from multiple sequencing runs of the same library were combined into one pool. On the authors' methods: Reads were retained only if an exact TCR constant sequence was present, and the retained reads were trimmed to 150 nt and grouped according to their 12-nt molecular barcodes. Reads inside each barcode group were sub-clustered using a 15% Levenshtein threshold, and a quality-weighted consensus sequence was constructed for each RNA molecule. Non-functional sequences were discarded, and so were lower-count sequences lying one edit away from another sequence. Based on a fit of two negative binomial distributions, barcode sub-clusters having less than 20% of the maximum read count were discarded. TCRdb applied fastp at Q25 and MiXCR to the public reads, then kept only in-frame beta chains. Each entry is one CDR3 protein sequence, shown with its most common DNA and genes. What appears here as the V and J calls and clone size reflects TCRdb's work, not the paper's. Recorded for this sample are around 480,000 distinct CDR3 sequences; about 22% of them occurred a single time. The biggest ten clones account for around 0.86% of the sample.

Libraries of naive CD8 T cells were generated from roughly 20,000 to 1,000,000 sorted cells, with 10%, 30% or 50% of the purified RNA used. Naive CD8 T cells, defined as CD8+CD4-CCR7+CD45RA+, were FACS-sorted into RLT Plus buffer on a BD FACSAria II. To test detection sensitivity, Jurkat RNA equivalent to more than 9 TCR copies was spiked into samples of roughly 18,000-1,000,000 naive CD8 T cells. Enrichment of CD8 T cells was done with RosetteSep CD8+ T Cell Enrichment Cocktail plus Ficoll-Paque, and ACK red cell lysis came afterward. These data originate in a study of molecular identifiers for immune sequencing clone quantification (dated by TCRdb to 2017 to 2018). For the study in its entirety: For a replicate experiment, the RNA from either approximately 20,000 or 100,000 naive CD8 T cells was divided into five aliquots, and four of those aliquots went on to sequencing. CD8 T cells were used in a methods study to benchmark molecular-identifier clustering-based TCR repertoire sequencing (MIDCIRS) and TCR RNA copy counting.

The germline V gene supplies CDR1 MDHEN and CDR2 SYDVKM. The CDR3 is 15 residues long, counting both termini. Only the CDR3 region is kept as DNA, spanning 45 bases read in frame from base 1. Relative to germline, V is 2 bases shorter and J is 6 bases shorter, with 14 bases between their ends. Study-wide findings and limitations: In CMV-specific effector cells, clones with more than 20 RNA copies contained over 97% of molecules, whereas in naive cells such clones contained under 1% of molecules. About 2.9 recovered TCR RNA copies per cell were obtained by modeling, versus about ten by digital PCR, implying a capture efficiency of around 28%. Spiked-in Jurkat TCR RNA equivalent to a single cell was reported to be detectable even among 750,000 to 1,000,000 naive CD8 T cells. Highly expanded clone sizes could be underestimated if identical TCR molecules share a barcode. Naive libraries contained spiked-in Jurkat TCR RNA (around eleven copies' worth), which is not part of the donor repertoire. When barcode sub-clustering was left out, chimeric consensus sequences inflated TCR diversity, with chimeras reaching as high as 47%.

Here the chain combines TRBV28 and TRBJ1-5; the D segment cannot be called with confidence. Sequenced input: naive CD8+ T cells from blood, with Jurkat cell RNA spiked in. The intended sense of this specimen's cell subset or site label: FACS-sorted CD8+CD4-CCR7+CD45RA+ naive T cells. The sequence was collected from a human donor in good health. Some libraries in this study had Jurkat cell RNA spiked in. The DNA sequence is given as TGTGCCAGCAGTTTAAACAGCATTAAGGGTCAGCCCCAGCATCTT. Its amino acids are CASSLNSIKGQPQHL.